This is a list of T cell receptor beta chains from one sample in a study of blood T cell repertoires in COVID-19. Sequencing was performed with immunoSEQ multiplex PCR; in TCRdb, only in-frame clones are kept and a portion is missing. Of 13,000 or so clones in the sample, 65% to 80% were seen once. The sequencing input was peripheral blood. The receptors were gathered from a woman of 80 years or more with acute or convalescent COVID-19. CDR3s include the opening cysteine and the closing phenylalanine or tryptophan. A D gene is named only where the DNA matches it firmly. Clone size, where shown, is once, few, many, or a class for clones that have expanded.

CASSPNRGRQETQYF | TGTGCCAGCAGCCCCAATCGGGGGAGACAAGAGACCCAGTACTTC | TRBJ2-5 | TRBV7-2 | . | .
CASSQERTSRTDTQYF | TGTGCCAGCAGCCAAGAAAGGACTTCACGTACAGATACGCAGTATTTT | TRBJ2-3 | TRBV4-2 | . | .
CASRRNYYEQYF | TGTGCCAGCCGCAGGAATTACTACGAGCAGTACTTC | TRBJ2-7 | TRBV2 | . | .
CASSLGTATYEQYF | TGTGCCAGCAGCCTCGGGACAGCCACCTACGAGCAGTACTTC | TRBJ2-7 | TRBV3-1/TRBV3-2 | TRBD1 | .
CASKKPGQATGELFF | TGTGCCAGTAAAAAGCCGGGACAGGCCACCGGGGAGCTGTTTTTT | TRBJ2-2 | TRBV19 | TRBD1 | .
CASSESRGQGDYGYTF | TGTGCCAGCAGTGAATCAAGGGGGCAGGGAGACTATGGCTACACCTTC | TRBJ1-2 | TRBV6-1 | TRBD1 | few
CASSHQRGGGYTF | TGTGCCAGCAGCCACCAAAGAGGTGGCGGCTACACCTTC | TRBJ1-2 | TRBV3-1/TRBV3-2 | . | .
CASSLGRDNEKLFF | TGTGCCAGCAGCTTGGGACGGGATAATGAAAAACTGTTTTTT | TRBJ1-4 | TRBV5-8 | . | once
CASSVTGVGEAFF | TGTGCCAGTAGTGTAACAGGGGTCGGTGAAGCTTTCTTT | TRBJ1-1 | TRBV19 | TRBD1 | .
CASSYGQIMNTEAFF | TGTGCCAGCAGTTACGGGCAGATTATGAACACTGAAGCTTTCTTT | TRBJ1-1 | TRBV6-5 | . | .
CASSQIQGHTEAFF | TGTGCCAGCAGCCAAATTCAGGGGCACACTGAAGCTTTCTTT | TRBJ1-1 | TRBV4-2 | . | .
CASSEGPGATEAFF | TGTGCCAGCAGTGAAGGGCCGGGTGCCACTGAAGCTTTCTTT | TRBJ1-1 | TRBV6-1 | . | .
CASRGHLQQETQYF | TGTGCCAGCCGGGGACACCTTCAACAAGAGACCCAGTACTTC | TRBJ2-5 | TRBV7-9 | . | .
CASSVAPGGSQETQYF | TGTGCCAGCAGCGTAGCCCCCGGCGGGTCTCAAGAGACCCAGTACTTC | TRBJ2-5 | TRBV9 | . | .
CASSQGQGDEKLFF | TGTGCCAGCAGCCAAGGACAGGGGGATGAAAAACTGTTTTTT | TRBJ1-4 | TRBV3-1/TRBV3-2 | TRBD1 | .
CASSSTKRAGELFF | TGTGCCAGCAGTTCAACTAAAAGAGCCGGGGAGCTGTTTTTT | TRBJ2-2 | TRBV27 | . | .
CASSPITGSAEAFF | TGTGCCAGCAGCCCCATTACAGGGAGCGCTGAAGCTTTCTTT | TRBJ1-1 | TRBV7-3 | . | medium-sized